Each of the 13 T cell receptor beta chains below was sequenced from the same sample in a study of cytomegalovirus exposure and HLA in healthy donors. A multiplex PCR was run with 60 Vbeta primers and 13 Jbeta primers. Clones were sequenced by immunoSEQ multiplex PCR, and TCRdb holds only the in-frame ones, with some missing. The sample carries about 140,000 clones, approximately 70% recorded once. Sequenced sample: PBMCs. The receptors shown here come from a woman aged 60-75 years in good health and CMV-seronegative.

This chain joins TRBV5-1 and TRBJ2-2, with TRBD2 identical over 9 bases. The CDR3 extends over 15 amino acids. V lost 4 bases, J lost 5 bases, and 6 bases stayed unmatched. Germline CDR1 reads SGHRS; CDR2 reads YFSETQ. The CDR3 DNA sequence: TGCGCCAGCAGCCCCAGACTAGCGGAAACCGGGGAGCTGTTTTTT. Protein sequence: CASSPRLAETGELFF.

The gene calls are TRBV7-2 and TRBJ2-7; TRBD1 is a possible D gene (6 bases). The CDR3 consists of 14 residues. Trimming shortened V by 5 bases and J by 0 bases, and 11 bases separated the two germline ends. The germline V gene encodes CDR1 SGHTA and CDR2 FQGNSA. In DNA form, the CDR3 reads TGTGCCAGCAGCCCGGGACACAACTCCTACGAGCAGTACTTC. This encodes CASSPGHNSYEQYF.

The chain combines TRBV5-1 with TRBJ2-2, with a tentative D call TRBD1 (5 bases). Germline CDR1 SGHRS, CDR2 YFSETQ. With 7 bases removed from V and 0 bases from J, the gap between germline ends came to 16 bases. CDR3 size: 16 residues. The CDR3 loop reads CASCNTGSPNTGELFF. In nucleotides, the CDR3 is TGCGCCAGCTGTAATACAGGATCCCCGAACACCGGGGAGCTGTTTTTT.

This clone turned up a few times. The V gene is TRBV29-1, the J gene TRBJ1-1; 7 nucleotides line up with TRBD1. The CDR3 is 13 amino acids. Germline CDR1 and CDR2: SQVTM and ANQGSEA. V trimming: 5 bases; J trimming: 7 bases; junction bases outside the gene matches: 10. CDR3 amino acids: CSVIGGGFGEAFF. In DNA form, the CDR3 reads TGCAGCGTTATAGGGGGCGGTTTTGGTGAAGCTTTCTTT.

The chain's CDR3 is CASSPTGGRTDTQYF. The CDR3 bases are TGCGCCAGCAGCCCCACAGGGGGGAGGACAGATACGCAGTATTTT. The rearrangement joins TRBV5-1 to TRBJ2-3; TRBD1 agrees at 8 bases. Trimming cost V 4 bases and J 3 bases; bases outside gene matches: 7. The V gene's germline CDR1 is SGHRS and CDR2 YFSETQ. The CDR3 has 15 residues.

The V and J genes are TRBV6-1 and TRBJ1-5, with TRBD1 matching over 7 bases. CDR3 size: 15 residues. V trimming: 6 bases; J trimming: 4 bases; junction bases outside the gene matches: 9. Looked up from germline, CDR1 is MNHNS and CDR2 is SASEGT. DNA for the CDR3: TGTGCCAGCAGCGAGACAGGGCTCGCTAATCAGCCCCAGCATTTT. This translates into CASSETGLANQPQHF.

This clone was detected only a few times. The rearrangement uses TRBV5-1 and TRBJ2-7, with D perhaps TRBD1 (6 bases). This CDR3 has 13 amino acids. The germline CDR1 and CDR2 sequences are SGHRS and YFSETQ. V was pared by 4 bases and J by 3 bases, with 11 bases between. CDR3 nucleotides: TGCGCCAGCAGCCTCCCCAGGGGCTACGAGCAGTACTTC. It translates to CASSLPRGYEQYF.

This clone was observed once. The chain joins TRBV5-4 to TRBJ2-3, with 9 bases fitting TRBD1. From germline, CDR1 is SGHNT and CDR2 YYREEE (reference sequence). The CDR3 has 15 residues. V shed 0 bases, J shed 2 bases, and the junction held 1 base outside the gene matches. The CDR3 sequence is CASSLGDRVTDTQYF. The DNA of the CDR3 is TGTGCCAGCAGCTTGGGGGACAGGGTCACAGATACGCAGTATTTT. The whole variable domain, remainder taken from reference TRBV5-4 and TRBJ2-3, is ETGVTQSPTHLIKTRGQQVTLRCSSQSGHNTVSWYQQALGQGPQFIFQYYREEENGRGNFPPRFSGLQFPNYSSELNVNALELDDSALYLCASSLGDRVTDTQYFGPGTRLTVL.

The gene calls are TRBV5-6 and TRBJ1-4; the D gene is possibly TRBD1 (6 bases). CDR3 length: 15 amino acids. Deletions cut 4 bases from V and 7 bases from J, with 17 bases between. Germline V lookup: CDR1 SGHDT, CDR2 YYEEEE. The CDR3 protein is CASSRRTALGEKLFF. DNA of the CDR3: TGTGCCAGCAGCCGCCGGACAGCCTTAGGTGAAAAACTGTTTTTT.

The chain is built from TRBV19 and TRBJ1-2; D ambiguous. Germline V gene data show CDR1 as LNHDA and CDR2 as SQIVND (reference sequence). The V gene lost 8 bases and the J gene lost 8 bases, with 18 bases spanning the gap. The CDR3 runs 13 residues. CDR3 coding DNA: TGTGCCAGTGGCTTCCCAGGCAGCGGGGGCTACACCTTC. Protein sequence: CASGFPGSGGYTF.

The V and J genes are TRBV6-5 and TRBJ1-3; D remains unclear. The length of the CDR3 is 14 residues. Between the trimmed V and J ends, which lost 8 bases and 4 bases, there was a span of 15 bases. The germline V gene has CDR1 MNHEY and CDR2 SVGAGI. CDR3 residues: CASGRAAEGNTIYF. The CDR3, as DNA: TGTGCCAGCGGGAGGGCGGCGGAGGGAAACACCATATATTTT.

V gene TRBV7-2 combines with J gene TRBJ2-5; the match to TRBD2 covers 7 bases. Matching the DNA end better, TRBJ2-7 makes the J call doubtful. Germline lookup yields CDR1 SGHTA and CDR2 FQGNSA. The CDR3 is made up of 16 amino acids. The CDR3 DNA reads as TGTGCCAGCAGTTTCCGTAGTAGCGGGTTCTCCTACGAGCAGTACTTC. Its translation is CASSFRSSGFSYEQYF.

The chain carries TRBV6-5 and TRBJ2-1, with 7 bases fitting TRBD1. V lost 0 bases, J lost 7 bases, and 3 bases stayed unmatched. Germline assignment: CDR1 MNHEY and CDR2 SVGAGI. The CDR3 length is 14 residues. The CDR3 region has the DNA TGTGCCAGCAGTTACTCCGGGACAGCGAATGAGCAGTTCTTC. This sequence encodes CASSYSGTANEQFF.